This T cell receptor beta chain was identified in a study of OX40 agonist ivuxolimab in advanced cancers. Study-level results: Partial responders at 0.1-3.0 mg/kg had among the lowest clonal expansion. In CD8+ T cells, expanded clones were on average more numerous than in CD4+. Clonal expansion by week 6 occurred in CD4+ and CD8+ blood T cells (at 0.1 to 3.0 mg/kg).

The sampling schedule covered blood at baseline, cycle 4 day 1, and cycle 7 day 1. TCRdb keeps only in-frame clones here, not all; method: immunoSEQ multiplex PCR. The profile shows 60,000 to 70,000 clones, 87% of them singletons. On this clone itself: No antigen is known for it.

Germline loops: CDR1 MDHEN, CDR2 SYDVKM. The CDR3 contains 14 residues. The V segment lost 5 bases and the J segment 8 bases; nucleotides outside the gene matches: 11. This clonotype was obtained from an adult with an advanced solid tumor such as melanoma, head and neck, liver or kidney cancer. This chain links TRBV28 with TRBJ1-2, with 7 bases aligning to TRBD1. Material: CD4+ or CD8+ T cells sorted from blood, obtained in a trial of the OX40 agonist ivuxolimab. The CDR3 loop is CASSRQGSRGGYTF. The CDR3 DNA follows: TGTGCCAGCAGTCGACAGGGTAGTAGAGGGGGCTACACCTTC.